This TCR beta chain appears in the sequencing data of a study of blood T cell repertoires in COVID-19. In the source study's methods: Amplification of reference gene primers provided the estimated nucleated cell counts. Repertoires were generated with immunoSEQ multiplex PCR, while TCRdb's copy carries only in-frame clones and drops some. Clone size and the V and J calls come from that table; the DNA yielded D and trimming. The table records tens of thousands of clones, just over 85% of them present only once. Germline CDR1 reads LNHDA; CDR2 reads SQIVND (reference sequence). CDR3 size: 13 residues. V lost 5 bases, J lost 7 bases, and 6 bases stayed unmatched.

This TCR was sampled from a man younger than 45 with acute or convalescent COVID-19. The sample taken for sequencing was peripheral blood. This chain connects TRBV19 to TRBJ1-2, with 8 bases fitting TRBD1. The CDR3, as DNA: TGTGCCAGTAGTTTCCAGGGGGCTGCTGGCTACACCTTC. This gives the protein CASSFQGAAGYTF.